This entry describes one T cell receptor (beta chain). Its antigen remains unknown. Germline DNA was extracted too, while blood RNA derived from unsorted whole blood. Patients were treatment-naive with chronic HBV infection. The sample is drawn from a study of tumor-infiltrating lymphocytes in primary liver carcinoma. On the study more broadly: Men and women, 30 to 69 years of age, made up the patients.

A constant-region primer primed TCR beta cDNA synthesis from roughly 520 ng of total RNA. Researchers made the TCR beta libraries by running three nested multiplex PCR rounds with slightly modified ARM-PCR. In the first two PCR rounds, TRBV1-TRBV30 forward primers were paired with a C-beta reverse primer, and each round lasted approximately 10 cycles. TCRdb re-called the multiplex PCR reads with MiXCR, one entry per CDR3 protein. The data show about 310,000 distinct CDR3 sequences, more than 55% seen once. V lost 8 bases and J lost 3, with 14 bases in between. Germline CDR1 and CDR2: GTSNPN and SVGIG (reference sequence). The CDR3 length is 12 residues. Notes on the study in general: The bulk unsorted samples meant that CD4+ and CD8+ repertoires went uncompared.

The TCR comes from a man aged 40-55 years with primary liver carcinoma and hepatitis B virus infection. V is TRBV30 and J is TRBJ2-7; maybe TRBD1 (6 bases). The sequencing input was peripheral blood. CDR3: CAGVTGDYEQYF. The CDR3 bases are TGTGCCGGGGTGACAGGCGACTACGAGCAGTACTTC.